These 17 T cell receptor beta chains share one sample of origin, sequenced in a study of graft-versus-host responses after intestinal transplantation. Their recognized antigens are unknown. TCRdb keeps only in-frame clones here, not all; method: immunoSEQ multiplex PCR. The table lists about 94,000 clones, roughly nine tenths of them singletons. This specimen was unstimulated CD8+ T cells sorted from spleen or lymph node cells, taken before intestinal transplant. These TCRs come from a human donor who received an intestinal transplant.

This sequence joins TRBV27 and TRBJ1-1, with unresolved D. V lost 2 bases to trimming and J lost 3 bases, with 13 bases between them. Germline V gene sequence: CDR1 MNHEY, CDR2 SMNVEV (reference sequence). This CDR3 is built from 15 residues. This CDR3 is CASSLVRGWDTEAFF. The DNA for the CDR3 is TGTGCCAGCAGTTTAGTGCGGGGTTGGGACACTGAAGCTTTCTTT.

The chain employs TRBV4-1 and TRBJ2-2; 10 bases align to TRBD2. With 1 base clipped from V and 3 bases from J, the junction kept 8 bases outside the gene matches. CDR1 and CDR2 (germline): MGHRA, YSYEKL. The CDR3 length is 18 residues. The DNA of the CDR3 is TGCGCCAGCAGCCAAGTGCCTAGCGGGAGTAAGGACACCGGGGAGCTGTTTTTT. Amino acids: CASSQVPSGSKDTGELFF.

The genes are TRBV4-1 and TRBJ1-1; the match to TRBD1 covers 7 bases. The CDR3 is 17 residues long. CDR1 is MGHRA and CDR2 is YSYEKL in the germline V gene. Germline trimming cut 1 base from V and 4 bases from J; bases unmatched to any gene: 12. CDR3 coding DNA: TGCGCCAGCAGCCAAGTCCGGACAGGAACGGCAGGCACTGAAGCTTTCTTT. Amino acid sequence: CASSQVRTGTAGTEAFF.

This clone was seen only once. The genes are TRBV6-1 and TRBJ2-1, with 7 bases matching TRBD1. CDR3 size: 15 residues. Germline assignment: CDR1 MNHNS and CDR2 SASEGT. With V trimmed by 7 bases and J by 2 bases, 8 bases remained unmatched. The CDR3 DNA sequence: TGTGCCAGCACCCAAGGGGGCCACCCCTACAATGAGCAGTTCTTC. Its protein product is CASTQGGHPYNEQFF.

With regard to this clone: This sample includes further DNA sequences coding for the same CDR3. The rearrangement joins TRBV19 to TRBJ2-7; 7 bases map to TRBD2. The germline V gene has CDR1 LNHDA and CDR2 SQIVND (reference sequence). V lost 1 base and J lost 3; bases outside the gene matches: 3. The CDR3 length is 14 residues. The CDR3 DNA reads TGTGCCAGTAGTATAGGGGGGGGTGACTACGAGCAGTACTTC. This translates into CASSIGGGDYEQYF.

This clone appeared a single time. The CDR3 DNA is TGCAGTGCCCTGACAGGGTTTGAGCAGTTCTTC. Protein product: CSALTGFEQFF. The chain joins TRBV20-1 to TRBJ2-1; TRBD1 matches at 7 bases. With V trimmed by 6 bases and J by 9 bases, 5 bases remained unmatched. Germline CDR1 and CDR2: DFQATT and SNEGSKA (reference sequence). The CDR3 extends over 11 amino acids.

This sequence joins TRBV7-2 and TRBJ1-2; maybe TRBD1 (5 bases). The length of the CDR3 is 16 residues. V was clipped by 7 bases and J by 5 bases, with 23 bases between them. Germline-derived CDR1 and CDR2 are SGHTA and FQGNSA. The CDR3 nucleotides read TGTGCCAGCACCCTCGGCGGGAGGTCCCCAGGGTATGGCTACACCTTC. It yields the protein CASTLGGRSPGYGYTF.

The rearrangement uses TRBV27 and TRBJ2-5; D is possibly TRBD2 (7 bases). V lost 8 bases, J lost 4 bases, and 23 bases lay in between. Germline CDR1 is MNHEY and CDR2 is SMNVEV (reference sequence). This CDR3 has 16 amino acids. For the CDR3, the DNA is TGTGCCAGCCTACCTTTAGGGGGTAGCGGGTTAGAGACCCAGTACTTC. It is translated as CASLPLGGSGLETQYF.

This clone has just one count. In DNA, the CDR3 is TGTGCCAGGAGGGGACTTCAGAGCGCTCAGTTCTTC. Its translation is CARRGLQSAQFF. V and J are TRBV9 and TRBJ2-1, with D perhaps TRBD2 (6 bases). The CDR3 runs 12 residues. Trimming pared 8 bases from V and 13 bases from J, leaving 19 bases between. Germline V gene data show CDR1 as SGDLS and CDR2 as YYNGEE.

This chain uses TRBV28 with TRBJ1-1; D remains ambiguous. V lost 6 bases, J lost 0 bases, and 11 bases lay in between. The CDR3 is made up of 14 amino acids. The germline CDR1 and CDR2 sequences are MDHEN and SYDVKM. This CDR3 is CASSPYSMNTEAFF. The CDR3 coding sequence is TGTGCCAGCAGCCCTTACTCGATGAACACTGAAGCTTTCTTT.

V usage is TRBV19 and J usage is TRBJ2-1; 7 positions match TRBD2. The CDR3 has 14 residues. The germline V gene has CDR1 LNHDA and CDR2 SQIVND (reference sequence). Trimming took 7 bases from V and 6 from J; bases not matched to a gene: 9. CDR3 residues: CASIPRGVSNEQFF. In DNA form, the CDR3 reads TGTGCCAGTATTCCCCGGGGGGTGAGCAATGAGCAGTTCTTC. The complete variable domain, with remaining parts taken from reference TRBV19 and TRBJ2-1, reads DGGITQSPKYLFRKEGQNVTLSCEQNLNHDAMYWYRQDPGQGLRLIYYSQIVNDFQKGDIAEGYSVSREKKESFPLTVTSAQKNPTAFYLCASIPRGVSNEQFFGPGTRLTVL.

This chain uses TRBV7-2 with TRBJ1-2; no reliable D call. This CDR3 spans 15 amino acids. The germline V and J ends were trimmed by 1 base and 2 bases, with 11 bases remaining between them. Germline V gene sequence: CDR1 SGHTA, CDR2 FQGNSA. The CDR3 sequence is CASSLEHRKNYGYTF. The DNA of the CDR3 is TGTGCCAGCAGCTTAGAGCATCGAAAGAACTATGGCTACACCTTC.

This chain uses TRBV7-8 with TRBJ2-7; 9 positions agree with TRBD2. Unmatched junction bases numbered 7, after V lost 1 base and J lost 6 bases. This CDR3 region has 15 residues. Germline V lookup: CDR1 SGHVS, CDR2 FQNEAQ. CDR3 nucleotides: TGTGCCAGCAGCTTAGTAGCGGGAGAGGGGGGCGAGCAGTACTTC. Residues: CASSLVAGEGGEQYF.

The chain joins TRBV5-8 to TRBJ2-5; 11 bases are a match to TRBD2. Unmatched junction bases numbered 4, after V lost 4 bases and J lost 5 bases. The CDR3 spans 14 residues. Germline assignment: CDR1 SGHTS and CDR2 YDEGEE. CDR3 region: CASSELAGGETQYF. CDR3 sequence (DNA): TGTGCCAGCAGCGAGCTAGCGGGAGGCGAGACCCAGTACTTC.

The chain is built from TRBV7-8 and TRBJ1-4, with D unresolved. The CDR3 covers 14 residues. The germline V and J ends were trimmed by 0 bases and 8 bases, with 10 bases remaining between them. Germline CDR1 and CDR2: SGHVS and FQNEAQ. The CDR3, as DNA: TGTGCCAGCAGCTTAGCGCCGAGAACCGAAAAACTGTTTTTT. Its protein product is CASSLAPRTEKLFF.

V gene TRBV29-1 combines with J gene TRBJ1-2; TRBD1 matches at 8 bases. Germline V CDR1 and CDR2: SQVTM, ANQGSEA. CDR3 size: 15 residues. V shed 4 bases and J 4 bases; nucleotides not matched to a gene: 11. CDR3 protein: CSVADRAPGVYGYTF. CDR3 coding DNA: TGCAGCGTTGCGGACAGGGCCCCAGGAGTCTATGGCTACACCTTC.

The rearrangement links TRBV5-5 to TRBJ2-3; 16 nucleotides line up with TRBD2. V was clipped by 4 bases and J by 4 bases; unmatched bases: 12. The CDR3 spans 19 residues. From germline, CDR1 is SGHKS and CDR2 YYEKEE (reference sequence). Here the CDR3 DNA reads TGTGCCAGCAGCCCGGGGACTAGCGGGAGGGCCGTGGGGCCAGATACGCAGTATTTT. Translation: CASSPGTSGRAVGPDTQYF.